These 16 T cell receptor beta chains came from one sample sequenced in a study of blood T cell repertoires in COVID-19. This table comes from immunoSEQ multiplex PCR, and its TCRdb copy is limited to in-frame clones, with some not included. The sample has some 82,000 clones, 90% to 95% seen once; the top ten hold under 2.5%. Specimen: peripheral blood. These receptors came from a woman between 50 and 59 years old in a cohort sampled during active COVID-19.

The CDR3 nucleotides are TGCGCCAGCAGTGGGACAGTCCCCGGAGACACCATATATTTT. Its protein is CASSGTVPGDTIYF. The chain combines TRBV10-2 with TRBJ1-3; D may be TRBD1 (6 bases). The V gene lost 4 bases and the J gene lost 8 bases, with 15 bases spanning the gap. The germline gives CDR1 WSHSY, CDR2 SAAADI. This CDR3 has 14 amino acids.

This rearrangement joins TRBV5-1 to TRBJ2-7, with D perhaps TRBD2 (6 bases). The CDR3 spans 16 residues. The germline V gene has CDR1 SGHRS and CDR2 YFSETQ. V was shortened by 1 base and J by 0 bases, with 14 bases between the two germline ends. The CDR3 spells CASSLHTGTDSYEQYF. DNA of the CDR3: TGCGCCAGCAGCTTGCATACCGGGACTGACTCCTACGAGCAGTACTTC. The full variable domain, rest sourced from reference TRBV5-1 and TRBJ2-7, is KAGVTQTPRYLIKTRGQQVTLSCSPISGHRSVSWYQQTPGQGLQFLFEYFSETQRNKGNFPGRFSGRQFSNSRSEMNVSTLELGDSALYLCASSLHTGTDSYEQYFGPGTRLTVT.

The chain recombines TRBV11-2 with TRBJ2-5; the match to TRBD1 covers 11 bases. V shed 4 bases, J shed 4 bases, and the junction held 11 bases outside the gene matches. The CDR3 contains 17 residues. Germline CDR1 reads SGHAT; CDR2 reads FQNNGV. CDR3 residues: CASSSGQGASIGETQYF. The CDR3 DNA sequence: TGTGCCAGCAGCTCAGGACAGGGGGCCTCGATAGGAGAGACCCAGTACTTC.

This chain links TRBV7-9 with TRBJ2-5, with 8 bases lining up with TRBD2. CDR3 length equals 18 residues. Unmatched junction bases numbered 19, after V lost 5 bases and J lost 5 bases. CDR1 and CDR2 from the germline V gene are SEHNR and FQNEAQ (reference sequence). The CDR3 nucleotides read TGTGCCAGCAGCCCCACCCGCAATCCGGGACTAGATCTGGAGACCCAGTACTTC. Translating it yields CASSPTRNPGLDLETQYF.

The chain joins TRBV7-9 to TRBJ2-5; 9 bases fit TRBD1. CDR1 is SEHNR and CDR2 is FQNEAQ in the germline V gene (reference sequence). The J segment lost 5 bases and the V segment lost 2 bases, leaving 9 bases of the junction unmatched. The CDR3 contains 16 residues. The CDR3 protein is CASSLWGTGRSETQYF. Here the CDR3 DNA reads TGTGCCAGCAGCTTATGGGGGACAGGGCGTTCGGAGACCCAGTACTTC.

J is TRBJ2-1 and V is TRBV11-3; 8 bases match TRBD2. Germline loops: CDR1 SGHNT, CDR2 YENEEA. The CDR3 runs to 15 residues. V was pared by 5 bases and J by 8 bases, with 11 bases of the junction left unmatched. The CDR3 protein is CASSNVGTRGYEQFF. CDR3 nucleotides: TGTGCCAGCAGCAATGTCGGGACTAGAGGATATGAGCAGTTCTTC.

This clone was seen once. The rearrangement uses TRBV5-1 and TRBJ1-1, with 7 bases that match TRBD1. The CDR3 has 15 residues. The ends lost 4 bases at V and 6 bases at J; junction bases unmatched: 12. CDR1 and CDR2 from the germline V gene are SGHRS and YFSETQ. The chain's CDR3 is CASSATLQGSPEAFF. CDR3 in DNA: TGCGCCAGCAGCGCAACTTTACAGGGGAGCCCTGAAGCTTTCTTT.

This rearrangement joins TRBV6-5 to TRBJ2-2; D unclear. The CDR3 spans 15 residues. Germline CDR1 and CDR2: MNHEY and SVGAGI. V dropped 2 bases and J dropped 0 bases, with 7 bases sitting between them. The CDR3 nucleotides are TGTGCCAGCAGTTACGGCCAACCGAACACCGGGGAGCTGTTTTTT. This sequence encodes CASSYGQPNTGELFF.

This clone has a single count. The chain has TRBV9 and TRBJ1-2; D is ambiguous. This CDR3 contains 14 residues. Germline CDR1 is SGDLS and CDR2 is YYNGEE. Between the trimmed V and J ends, which lost 0 bases and 6 bases, there was a span of 12 bases. CDR3 residues: CASSVEQSGHGYTF. The CDR3 bases are TGTGCCAGCAGCGTAGAACAGTCCGGCCATGGCTACACCTTC. Using reference TRBV9 and TRBJ1-2 for the parts outside the CDR3, the full variable domain is DSGVTQTPKHLITATGQRVTLRCSPRSGDLSVYWYQQSLDQGLQFLIQYYNGEERAKGNILERFSAQQFPDLHSELNLSSLELGDSALYFCASSVEQSGHGYTFGSGTRLTVV.

Notes on this clone: The junction shows a germline mismatch at one end, possibly a read error. The chain employs TRBV3-1 (or the pseudogene TRBV3-2) and TRBJ2-1, with 10 bases lining up with TRBD2. This CDR3 spans 15 amino acids. The germline gives CDR1 LGHDT, CDR2 YNNKEL (reference sequence). The CDR3 DNA reads TGTGCCAGCAGTCAAGCGGGAGGGCTCCTTAGTGAGCAGTTCTTC. It codes for CASSQAGGLLSEQFF.

This clone was detected a few times. The chain links TRBV5-1 to TRBJ2-7, with 7 positions matching TRBD2. Losses at the gene ends were 4 bases for V and 2 bases for J; bases not matched to a gene: 3. The length of the CDR3 is 13 residues. Germline CDR1 reads SGHRS; CDR2 reads YFSETQ. CDR3 DNA sequence: TGCGCCAGCAGCCCGGGGGGTACCTACGAGCAGTACTTC. Its translation: CASSPGGTYEQYF.

The rearrangement joins TRBV19 to TRBJ2-2; D might be TRBD2 (5 bases). The CDR3 consists of 12 residues. V gave up 9 bases and J gave up 8 bases, with 13 bases separating them. CDR1 LNHDA and CDR2 SQIVND come from the germline V gene (reference sequence). The CDR3 region is CASRQAEGELFF. The CDR3 bases are TGTGCCAGCAGACAAGCGGAGGGGGAGCTGTTTTTT.

This clone was seen a single time. The chain uses TRBV3-1 (or the pseudogene TRBV3-2) and TRBJ2-1, with a weak D call TRBD2 (6 bases). The CDR3 has 15 residues. V dropped 4 bases and J dropped 4 bases, with 14 bases sitting between them. Germline V gene data show CDR1 as LGHDT and CDR2 as YNNKEL (reference sequence). The CDR3 bases are TGTGCCAGCAGCCCCTGGGCCGGGGGATACAATGAGCAGTTCTTC. As protein: CASSPWAGGYNEQFF.

A single count supports this clone. CDR3 in DNA: TGTGCCAGCAGGGGAATGACAGGGAGAGGGAGCTACACCTTC. This sequence encodes CASRGMTGRGSYTF. This chain links TRBV6-5 with TRBJ1-2, with 7 bases fitting TRBD1. Trimming at V came to 6 bases and at J to 9 bases, leaving 13 bases not matched to a gene. This CDR3 has 14 residues. The germline CDR1 and CDR2 sequences are MNHEY and SVGAGI.

The CDR3, as DNA: TGTGCTACAGCAGGGACAGGAATCCACGAGCAGTACTTC. This sequence encodes CATAGTGIHEQYF. The genes are TRBV25-1 and TRBJ2-7; the match to TRBD1 covers 8 bases. This CDR3 comprises 13 residues. The germline V gene encodes CDR1 MGHDK and CDR2 SYGVNS.

This clone was counted a few times. The chain links TRBV18 to TRBJ1-5, with a weak D call TRBD1 (5 bases). Germline CDR1 reads KGHSH; CDR2 reads LQKENI. V lost 3 bases to trimming and J lost 6 bases, with 12 bases between them. This CDR3 contains 14 residues. CDR3 nucleotides: TGTGCCAGCTCACCGGAAGGGGTGAGTCAGCCCCAGCATTTT. The encoded protein is CASSPEGVSQPQHF.